This TCR beta chain was observed in a study of T cell responses to AZD1222 COVID-19 vaccine. The data were produced by immunoSEQ multiplex PCR, yet TCRdb's version contains in-frame clones alone and is incomplete. This sample carries about 150,000 clones, about 92% of them seen once, and the ten largest clones take approximately 3.3%. CDR1 and CDR2 from the germline V gene are SGHRS and YFSETQ. With 0 bases clipped from V and 1 base from J, the junction kept 1 base outside the gene matches. The CDR3 totals 14 residues. This specimen was peripheral blood, taken 28 days after the second AZD1222 dose. The genes are TRBV5-1 and TRBJ2-7; 7 bases align to TRBD2. The sequence derives from an adult who received the AZD1222 COVID-19 vaccine. The CDR3 nucleotides read TGCGCCAGCAGCTTGGAAGCGGGGTCCTACGAGCAGTACTTC. It is translated as CASSLEAGSYEQYF.